The 32 T cell receptor beta chains below all came from one sample that was sequenced in a study of beta chain features in type 1 diabetes. All of the isolated RNA was reverse transcribed, so expressed TCRB transcripts were sequenced. The data were produced by immunoSEQ multiplex PCR, yet TCRdb's version contains in-frame clones alone and is incomplete. The data hold 200,000 to 250,000 clones, with about 63% observed a single time. Sequencing input: naive CD4+ T cells from blood. These receptors originate from a young man in good health.

The V call is TRBV30, the J call TRBJ1-2; TRBD1 might be the D (5 bases). This CDR3 is 13 amino acids long. Germline V gene sequence: CDR1 GTSNPN, CDR2 SVGIG (reference sequence). Trimming stripped 1 base from V and 4 bases from J, with 10 bases between. CDR3 DNA sequence: TGTGCCTGGAGTGAGGGGTTACGCTATGGCTACACCTTC. Encoded protein: CAWSEGLRYGYTF.

CDR3 amino acids: CAWRIHNTEAFF. The CDR3 DNA sequence: TGTGCCTGGAGAATCCACAACACTGAAGCTTTCTTT. V is TRBV30 and J is TRBJ1-1, with D unresolved. The CDR3 loop spans 12 amino acids. CDR1 and CDR2 (germline): GTSNPN, SVGIG (reference sequence). With 3 bases removed from V and 2 bases from J, the gap between germline ends came to 7 bases.

This rearrangement joins TRBV30 to TRBJ2-7; 8 positions match TRBD1. The CDR3 totals 13 residues. V shed 0 bases and J 7 bases; nucleotides not matched to a gene: 5. Germline V gene data show CDR1 as GTSNPN and CDR2 as SVGIG (reference sequence). The CDR3 DNA is TGTGCCTGGAGTGTAAACAGGGGGGAAGAGCAGTACTTC. Translated, it gives CAWSVNRGEEQYF.

In DNA form, the CDR3 reads TGCAGCGTTTCGGACGGAAAAAAGGCCTACGAGCAGTACTTC. It specifies CSVSDGKKAYEQYF. The chain employs TRBV29-1 and TRBJ2-7; D remains ambiguous. The CDR3 consists of 14 residues. Trimming left V 5 bases short and J 2 bases short, with 16 bases between. Germline V gene sequence: CDR1 SQVTM, CDR2 ANQGSEA.

The chain has TRBV29-1 and TRBJ1-2; no clear D. Germline CDR1 and CDR2: SQVTM and ANQGSEA. This CDR3 has 11 amino acids. V dropped 8 bases and J dropped 4 bases, with 11 bases sitting between them. In nucleotides, the CDR3 is TGCAGCATTCTTGGGAGCTATGGCTACACCTTC. As protein: CSILGSYGYTF.

This clone was found a few times. The V call is TRBV30, the J call TRBJ2-1; the D is unclear. Germline values: CDR1 GTSNPN, CDR2 SVGIG (reference sequence). V lost 2 bases to trimming and J lost 0 bases, with 8 bases between them. This CDR3 contains 14 residues. CDR3 protein: CAWSFASSYNEQFF. The CDR3 coding sequence is TGTGCCTGGAGTTTTGCGAGCTCCTACAATGAGCAGTTCTTC.

The chain links TRBV6-6 to TRBJ2-1; a weak D match, TRBD2 (6 bases). The CDR3 sequence is 14 residues long. Trimming pared 6 bases from V and 4 bases from J, leaving 13 bases between. Germline-derived CDR1 and CDR2 are MNHNY and SVGAGI (reference sequence). CDR3 sequence reads: CASSRPGLYNEQFF. The CDR3, as DNA: TGTGCCAGCAGCCGACCGGGACTTTACAATGAGCAGTTCTTC.

The rearrangement links TRBV29-1 to TRBJ2-7, with 9 bases lining up with TRBD2. The V gene end was trimmed by 3 bases and the J gene end by 2 bases; junction bases not matched to a gene: 2. Germline CDR1 is SQVTM and CDR2 is ANQGSEA. CDR3 length: 13 residues. CDR3 sequence (DNA): TGCAGCGTTGATGGCGGGAGGGCCTACGAGCAGTACTTC. Translating it yields CSVDGGRAYEQYF.

V and J are TRBV19 and TRBJ2-7; 9 bases fit TRBD1. The germline V gene encodes CDR1 LNHDA and CDR2 SQIVND (reference sequence). The CDR3 sequence is 14 residues long. Trimming at V came to 5 bases and at J to 4 bases, leaving 6 bases not matched to a gene. CDR3 bases: TGTGCCAGTAGTTTGGGACAGGGCAAATACGAGCAGTACTTC. Amino acid sequence: CASSLGQGKYEQYF.

V and J are TRBV7-2 and TRBJ2-1; D remains ambiguous. The CDR3 spans 13 residues. Germline V gene data show CDR1 as SGHTA and CDR2 as FQGNSA. Between the trimmed V and J ends, which lost 2 bases and 7 bases, there was a span of 9 bases. The CDR3 DNA reads TGTGCCAGCAGCTTACTACGCCTAAATGAGCAGTTCTTC. Its protein is CASSLLRLNEQFF.

This rearrangement joins TRBV4-3 to TRBJ2-5; perhaps TRBD1 as D (5 bases). V lost 0 bases to trimming and J lost 3 bases, with 8 bases between them. Germline-derived CDR1 and CDR2 are LGHNA and YSLEER. The CDR3 covers 14 residues. The CDR3 region is CASSQDWGEETQYF. CDR3 DNA: TGCGCCAGCAGCCAAGATTGGGGCGAAGAGACCCAGTACTTC.

The rearrangement uses TRBV9 and TRBJ2-4, with TRBD2 as a possible D gene (5 bases). The germline V gene has CDR1 SGDLS and CDR2 YYNGEE. The CDR3 length is 15 residues. Trimming stripped 0 bases from V and 0 bases from J, with 7 bases between. This CDR3 is CASSVAAGAKNIQYF. In DNA form, the CDR3 reads TGTGCCAGCAGCGTAGCTGCGGGAGCCAAAAACATTCAGTACTTC.

The chain employs TRBV27 and TRBJ2-1; TRBD1 aligns across 7 bases. CDR1 and CDR2 from the germline V gene are MNHEY and SMNVEV (reference sequence). The CDR3 length is 15 residues. V shed 5 bases, J shed 4 bases, and the junction held 8 bases outside the gene matches. The CDR3 coding sequence is TGTGCCAGCAGTGCATACAGGGGTGTATACAATGAGCAGTTCTTC. Its protein product is CASSAYRGVYNEQFF.

The chain couples TRBV19 to TRBJ2-3; no clear D. V was pared by 5 bases and J by 0 bases, with 3 bases between. CDR1 LNHDA and CDR2 SQIVND come from the germline V gene (reference sequence). The CDR3 sequence is 12 residues long. The CDR3 sequence is CASSFSTDTQYF. Here the CDR3 DNA reads TGTGCCAGTAGTTTCAGCACAGATACGCAGTATTTT.

This chain uses TRBV7-2 with TRBJ2-7, with TRBD2 matching over 9 bases. This CDR3 spans 14 amino acids. Germline CDR1 reads SGHTA; CDR2 reads FQGNSA. V lost 4 bases and J lost 5; bases outside the gene matches: 6. The CDR3 is CASSYSGSRNEQYF. CDR3 DNA: TGTGCCAGCAGCTATAGCGGGAGCCGGAACGAGCAGTACTTC.

The genes are TRBV2 and TRBJ2-5, with 7 bases aligning to TRBD1. The trim removed 6 bases at V and 4 bases at J, leaving 8 bases unmatched. Germline CDR1 and CDR2: SNHLY and FYNNEI. CDR3 length: 14 amino acids. Here the CDR3 DNA reads TGTGCCAGCAGGCCCAACAGGGGTGGAGAGACCCAGTACTTC. Its protein is CASRPNRGGETQYF. The complete variable domain, with remaining parts taken from reference TRBV2 and TRBJ2-5, reads EPEVTQTPSHQVTQMGQEVILRCVPISNHLYFYWYRQILGQKVEFLVSFYNNEISEKSEIFDDQFSVERPDGSNFTLKIRSTKLEDSAMYFCASRPNRGGETQYFGPGTRLLVL.

As regards this clone: Other DNA variants within this sample encode the same CDR3. The rearrangement links TRBV30 to TRBJ2-7; D is ambiguous. V was cut by 0 bases and J by 4 bases, with 4 bases left in between. In germline, CDR1 is GTSNPN, CDR2 SVGIG (reference sequence). This CDR3 comprises 11 residues. The CDR3 loop reads CAWSVDYEQYF. CDR3 nucleotides: TGTGCCTGGAGTGTAGATTACGAGCAGTACTTC.

The gene calls are TRBV5-1 and TRBJ2-4; the match to TRBD2 covers 13 bases. Germline loops: CDR1 SGHRS, CDR2 YFSETQ. Germline trimming cut 4 bases from V and 8 bases from J; bases unmatched to any gene: 12. The CDR3 length is 17 residues. CDR3 sequence reads: CASSLTSGRPYRDIQYF. The CDR3 DNA follows: TGCGCCAGCAGCCTGACTAGCGGGAGGCCATATAGGGACATTCAGTACTTC. Using reference TRBV5-1 and TRBJ2-4 for the parts outside the CDR3, the full variable domain is KAGVTQTPRYLIKTRGQQVTLSCSPISGHRSVSWYQQTPGQGLQFLFEYFSETQRNKGNFPGRFSGRQFSNSRSEMNVSTLELGDSALYLCASSLTSGRPYRDIQYFGAGTRLSVL.

Turning to this clone: Other DNA sequences in this sample translate to the same CDR3. The genes are TRBV29-1 and TRBJ2-5; TRBD2 is a possible D gene (6 bases). The CDR3 is made up of 12 amino acids. Germline lookup yields CDR1 SQVTM and CDR2 ANQGSEA. V lost 4 bases, J lost 4 bases, and 10 bases lay in between. The CDR3, as DNA: TGCAGCGTTGCCTCCGGGGGAGAGACCCAGTACTTC. Amino acids: CSVASGGETQYF. Drawing the rest from reference TRBV29-1 and TRBJ2-5, the complete variable domain is SAVISQKPSRDICQRGTSLTIQCQVDSQVTMMFWYRQQPGQSLTLIATANQGSEATYESGFVIDKFPISRPNLTFSTLTVSNMSPEDSSIYLCSVASGGETQYFGPGTRLLVL.

This clone has just a few counts. The rearrangement joins TRBV9 to TRBJ2-1; maybe TRBD1 (5 bases). Germline V gene data show CDR1 as SGDLS and CDR2 as YYNGEE. This CDR3 has 15 residues. V lost 6 bases and J 6 bases, leaving 19 bases between the germline ends. The CDR3 DNA reads as TGTGCCAGCACCTTTGGACAACGCCCCTTCAATGAGCAGTTCTTC. Protein product: CASTFGQRPFNEQFF.

The chain recombines TRBV30 with TRBJ2-1; D ambiguous. V was shortened by 0 bases and J by 9 bases, with 9 bases between the two germline ends. There are 12 residues in the CDR3. Germline V CDR1 and CDR2: GTSNPN, SVGIG (reference sequence). CDR3 region: CAWSVYQTEQFF. The CDR3 DNA reads as TGTGCCTGGAGTGTATATCAGACTGAGCAGTTCTTC.

V is TRBV7-8 and J is TRBJ2-5, with 10 bases fitting TRBD2. The V and J ends lost 5 bases and 5 bases, in that order; junction bases with no gene match: 11. Germline V CDR1 and CDR2: SGHVS, FQNEAQ. The CDR3 is 16 residues long. The CDR3 region has the DNA TGTGCCAGCAGCCCCCGAGGTAGCGGGGGGATGGAGACCCAGTACTTC. It translates to CASSPRGSGGMETQYF.

This clone has only a few counts. V gene TRBV11-2 combines with J gene TRBJ2-3, with TRBD1 as a possible D gene (6 bases). Germline V gives CDR1 SGHAT, CDR2 FQNNGV. V lost 5 bases to trimming and J lost 6 bases, with 9 bases between them. The CDR3 extends over 12 amino acids. The CDR3 spells CASSHRVDTQYF. Here the CDR3 DNA reads TGTGCCAGCAGCCACAGGGTTGATACGCAGTATTTT.

The chain couples TRBV15 to TRBJ2-7, with D perhaps matching TRBD2 (5 bases). This CDR3 is built from 13 residues. From germline, CDR1 is LNHNV and CDR2 YYDKDF (reference sequence). V was clipped by 8 bases and J by 3 bases, with 14 bases between them. CDR3 protein: CATGEGSDYEQYF. The CDR3 DNA reads as TGTGCCACCGGGGAAGGGAGCGACTACGAGCAGTACTTC.

This clone was recorded a few times. V is TRBV29-1 and J is TRBJ2-5, with TRBD2 identical over 14 bases. CDR1 is SQVTM, CDR2 ANQGSEA, per germline. The junction had 2 bases not matched to a gene; V was cut back by 6 bases and J by 5 bases. This CDR3 spans 13 amino acids. The CDR3 region is CSVRTSGRETQYF. The CDR3 region has the DNA TGCAGCGTCAGGACTAGCGGGAGGGAGACCCAGTACTTC.

The CDR3 nucleotides are TGTGCCAGCAGCCGCGAGTTCTCCTACGAGCAGTACTTC. It translates to CASSREFSYEQYF. The chain uses TRBV7-2 and TRBJ2-7; D is ambiguous. The germline V and J ends were trimmed by 5 bases and 0 bases, with 8 bases remaining between them. The germline V gene encodes CDR1 SGHTA and CDR2 FQGNSA. This CDR3 comprises 13 residues.

This clone was found a few times. The rearrangement uses TRBV30 and TRBJ2-1; tentatively, D is TRBD2 (6 bases). Trimming removed 7 bases from V and 0 bases from J, with 16 bases in between. This CDR3 contains 15 residues. Germline V gene lookup returns CDR1 GTSNPN and CDR2 SVGIG (reference sequence). In nucleotides, the CDR3 is TGTGCCTACTCGGGACTCTTCAGCTCCTACAATGAGCAGTTCTTC. This sequence encodes CAYSGLFSSYNEQFF.

This sequence joins TRBV18 and TRBJ2-7; D ambiguous. The V end was cut by 5 bases, the J end by 5 bases, with 16 bases between. The CDR3 contains 14 residues. CDR1 and CDR2 from the germline V gene are KGHSH and LQKENI. The CDR3 DNA sequence: TGTGCCAGCTCAATGTCCTCGTTCGACCACGAGCAGTACTTC. Its translation: CASSMSSFDHEQYF.

The chain links TRBV30 to TRBJ2-3; 7 bases map to TRBD1. The CDR3 is 11 amino acids. After removal of 5 bases from V and 6 bases from J, the junction contained 2 bases not matched to a gene. CDR1 is GTSNPN and CDR2 is SVGIG in the germline V gene (reference sequence). CDR3 sequence (DNA): TGTGCCTGGGGACAGGACGATACGCAGTATTTT. Its protein product is CAWGQDDTQYF.

V is TRBV7-9 and J is TRBJ2-3; 8 bases agree with TRBD2. The germline V gene has CDR1 SEHNR and CDR2 FQNEAQ (reference sequence). J gave up 3 bases and V 6 bases, and 2 bases lay outside the gene matches. The length of the CDR3 is 13 residues. CDR3 DNA: TGTGCCAGCAGTCGACTAGCGACAGATACGCAGTATTTT. Residues: CASSRLATDTQYF.

V usage is TRBV29-1 and J usage is TRBJ2-1; possibly TRBD2 for D (5 bases). The CDR3 is 11 residues long. V lost 3 bases to trimming and J lost 10 bases, with 10 bases between them. Germline V CDR1 and CDR2: SQVTM, ANQGSEA. The CDR3 coding sequence is TGCAGCGTTGATAGCGCTGGAGAGCAGTTCTTC. Translated: CSVDSAGEQFF.

This chain links TRBV7-9 with TRBJ2-4, with 11 bases fitting TRBD2. This CDR3 has 17 residues. The ends lost 5 bases at V and 0 bases at J; junction bases unmatched: 6. In germline, CDR1 is SEHNR, CDR2 FQNEAQ (reference sequence). DNA for the CDR3: TGTGCCAGCAGCCGGGGACTAGCGGATGGAGCCAAAAACATTCAGTACTTC. Translated: CASSRGLADGAKNIQYF.